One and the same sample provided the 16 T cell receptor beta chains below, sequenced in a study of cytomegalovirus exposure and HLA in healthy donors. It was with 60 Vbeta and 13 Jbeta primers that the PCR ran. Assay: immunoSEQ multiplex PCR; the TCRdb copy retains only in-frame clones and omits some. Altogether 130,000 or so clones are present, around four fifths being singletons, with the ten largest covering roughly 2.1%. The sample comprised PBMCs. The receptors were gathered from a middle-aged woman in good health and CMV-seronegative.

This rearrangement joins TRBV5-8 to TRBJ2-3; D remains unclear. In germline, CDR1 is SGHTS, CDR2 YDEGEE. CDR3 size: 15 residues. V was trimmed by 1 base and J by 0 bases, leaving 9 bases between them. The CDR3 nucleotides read TGTGCCAGCAGCTTGTTCTCCGGGAGCACAGATACGCAGTATTTT. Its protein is CASSLFSGSTDTQYF.

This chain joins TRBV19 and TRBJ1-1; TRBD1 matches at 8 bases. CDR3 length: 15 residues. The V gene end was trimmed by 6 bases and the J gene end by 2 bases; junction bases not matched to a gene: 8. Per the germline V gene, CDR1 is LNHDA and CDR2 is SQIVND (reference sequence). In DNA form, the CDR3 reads TGTGCCAGTAGCTATCCGGACAGGGACAACACTGAAGCTTTCTTT. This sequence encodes CASSYPDRDNTEAFF.

This CDR3 is CASSYSAHYEQYF. The CDR3 DNA reads TGTGCCAGCAGTTACTCGGCCCACTACGAGCAGTACTTC. V is TRBV6-5 and J is TRBJ2-7; D is uncertain. The CDR3 covers 13 residues. The germline V and J ends were trimmed by 0 bases and 3 bases, with 6 bases remaining between them. Germline CDR1 MNHEY, CDR2 SVGAGI.

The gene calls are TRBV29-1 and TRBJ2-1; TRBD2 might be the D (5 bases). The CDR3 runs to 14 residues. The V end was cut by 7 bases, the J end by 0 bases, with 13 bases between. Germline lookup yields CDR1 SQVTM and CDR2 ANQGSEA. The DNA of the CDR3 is TGCAGCGCCCTTAGCGTGAGCTCCTACAATGAGCAGTTCTTC. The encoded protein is CSALSVSSYNEQFF.

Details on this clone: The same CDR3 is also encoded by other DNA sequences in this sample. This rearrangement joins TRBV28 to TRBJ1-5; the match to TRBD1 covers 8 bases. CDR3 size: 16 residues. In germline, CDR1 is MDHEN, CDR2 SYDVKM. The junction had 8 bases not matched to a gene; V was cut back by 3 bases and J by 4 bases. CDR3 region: CASSFLGDRLNQPQHF. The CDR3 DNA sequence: TGTGCCAGCAGTTTCCTAGGGGACAGGCTAAATCAGCCCCAGCATTTT.

The CDR3 spells CASSGRGSSYEQYF. The CDR3 DNA reads as TGTGCCAGCAGTGGGCGGGGAAGCTCCTACGAGCAGTACTTC. V usage is TRBV6-1 and J usage is TRBJ2-5, with D maybe TRBD2 (6 bases). The J call is in doubt because the DNA end fits TRBJ2-7 better. Germline V CDR1 and CDR2: MNHNS, SASEGT. This CDR3 is 14 amino acids long.

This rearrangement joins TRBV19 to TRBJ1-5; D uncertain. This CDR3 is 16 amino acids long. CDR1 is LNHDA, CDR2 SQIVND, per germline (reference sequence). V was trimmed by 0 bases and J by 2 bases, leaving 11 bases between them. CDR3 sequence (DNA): TGTGCCAGTAGTATAGACGGGGTCACCGGCAATCAGCCCCAGCATTTT. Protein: CASSIDGVTGNQPQHF.

In nucleotides, the CDR3 is TGTGCCAGTAGTATTCTCGGGATGAACACCGGGGAGCTGTTTTTT. Its translation: CASSILGMNTGELFF. V usage is TRBV19 and J usage is TRBJ2-2; TRBD2 might be the D (5 bases). Trimming pared 3 bases from V and 1 base from J, leaving 9 bases between. The CDR3 runs 15 residues. Germline CDR1 and CDR2: LNHDA and SQIVND (reference sequence).

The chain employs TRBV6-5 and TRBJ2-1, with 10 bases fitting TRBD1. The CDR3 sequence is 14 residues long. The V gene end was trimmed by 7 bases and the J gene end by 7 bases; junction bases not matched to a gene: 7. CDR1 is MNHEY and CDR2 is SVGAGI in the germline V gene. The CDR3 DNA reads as TGTGCCAGCACTCACCGGGACAGGGGTAATGAGCAGTTCTTC. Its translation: CASTHRDRGNEQFF.

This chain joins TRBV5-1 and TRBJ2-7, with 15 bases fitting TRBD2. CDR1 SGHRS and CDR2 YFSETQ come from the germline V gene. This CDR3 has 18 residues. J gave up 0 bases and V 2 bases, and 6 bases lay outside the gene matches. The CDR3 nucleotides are TGCGCCAGCAGCTTCGCCGGGACTAGCGGGAGGAGCTCCTACGAGCAGTACTTC. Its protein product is CASSFAGTSGRSSYEQYF.

The CDR3 DNA follows: TGTGCCAGCAGCTTCCAAGATGGAGGCGGCGAGCAGTACTTC. It translates to CASSFQDGGGEQYF. The chain has TRBV11-1 and TRBJ2-7; TRBD2 is a possible D gene (5 bases). The CDR3 loop spans 14 amino acids. Germline V CDR1 and CDR2: SGHAT, FQDESV (reference sequence). Trimming shortened V by 3 bases and J by 6 bases, and 15 bases separated the two germline ends.

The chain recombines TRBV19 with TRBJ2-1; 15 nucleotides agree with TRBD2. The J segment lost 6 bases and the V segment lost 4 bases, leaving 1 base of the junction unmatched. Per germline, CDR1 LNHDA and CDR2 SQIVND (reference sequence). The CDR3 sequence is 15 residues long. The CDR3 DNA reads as TGTGCCAGTAGTAAGGGACTAGCGGGAGGCAATGAGCAGTTCTTC. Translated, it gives CASSKGLAGGNEQFF.

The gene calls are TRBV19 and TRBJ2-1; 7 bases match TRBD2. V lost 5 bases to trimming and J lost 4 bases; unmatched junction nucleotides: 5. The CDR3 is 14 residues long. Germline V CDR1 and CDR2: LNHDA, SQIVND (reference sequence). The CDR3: CASSSSGRYNEQFF. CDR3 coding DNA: TGTGCCAGTAGTTCTAGCGGCCGTTACAATGAGCAGTTCTTC.

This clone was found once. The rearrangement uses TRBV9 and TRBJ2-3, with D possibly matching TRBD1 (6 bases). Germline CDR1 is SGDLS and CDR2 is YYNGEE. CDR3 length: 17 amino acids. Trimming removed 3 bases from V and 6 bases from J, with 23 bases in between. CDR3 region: CASSAGARSRFVDTQYF. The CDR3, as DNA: TGTGCCAGCAGCGCAGGGGCCCGGTCTAGATTCGTGGATACGCAGTATTTT.

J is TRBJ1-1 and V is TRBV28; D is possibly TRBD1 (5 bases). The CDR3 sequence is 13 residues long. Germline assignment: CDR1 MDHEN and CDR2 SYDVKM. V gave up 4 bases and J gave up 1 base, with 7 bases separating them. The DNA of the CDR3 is TGTGCCAGCAGTTACAGGAGGAACACTGAAGCTTTCTTT. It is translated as CASSYRRNTEAFF.

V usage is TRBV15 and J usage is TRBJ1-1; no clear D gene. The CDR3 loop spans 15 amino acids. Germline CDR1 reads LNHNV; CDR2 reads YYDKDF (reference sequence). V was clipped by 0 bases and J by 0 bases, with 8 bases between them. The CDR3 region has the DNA TGTGCCACCAGCAGAGACGTAAACATGAACACTGAAGCTTTCTTT. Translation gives CATSRDVNMNTEAFF.